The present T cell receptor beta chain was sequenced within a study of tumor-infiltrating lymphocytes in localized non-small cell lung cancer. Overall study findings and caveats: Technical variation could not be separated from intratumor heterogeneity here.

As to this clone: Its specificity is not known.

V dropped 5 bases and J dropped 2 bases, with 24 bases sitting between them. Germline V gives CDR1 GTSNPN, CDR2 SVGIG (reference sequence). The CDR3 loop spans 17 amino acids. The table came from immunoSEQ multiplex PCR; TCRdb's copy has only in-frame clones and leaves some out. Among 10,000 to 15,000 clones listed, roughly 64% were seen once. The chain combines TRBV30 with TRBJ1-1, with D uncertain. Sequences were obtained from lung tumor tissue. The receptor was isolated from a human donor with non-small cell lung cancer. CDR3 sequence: CAWSIPPRFLLNTEAFF. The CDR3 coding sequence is TGTGCCTGGTCTATCCCCCCTCGGTTCCTTCTTAACACTGAAGCTTTCTTT.